Listed below are T cell receptor beta chains from one sample, sequenced in a study of blood T cell repertoires in COVID-19. This table comes from immunoSEQ multiplex PCR, and its TCRdb copy is limited to in-frame clones, with some not included. This table has some 150,000 clones, more than 80% appearing once. Source material: peripheral blood. These receptors all stem from a human donor in a cohort sampled during active COVID-19. Each CDR3 is given with its conserved first and last residue. A D gene is named only where the DNA matches it firmly. Expanded clones are given a class, and other clones once, few, many or no size at all.

NA,TRBJ2-1,TRBV2,NA,CASSGVGSSYNEQFF,TGTGCCAGCAGTGGGGTTGGGAGCTCCTACAATGAGCAGTTCTTC
NA,TRBJ1-1,TRBV3-1/TRBV3-2,NA,CASSQDTRGEAFF,TGTGCCAGCAGCCAAGATACCCGAGGTGAAGCTTTCTTT
TRBD2,TRBJ2-7,TRBV2,once,CASSVRAGPSSGGPSSSYEQYF,TGTGCCAGCAGTGTGAGAGCTGGCCCCTCTAGCGGGGGGCCCTCTAGCTCCTACGAGCAGTACTTC
NA,TRBJ2-2,TRBV12-3/TRBV12-4,NA,CASTDTGLLFF,TGTGCCAGCACCGACACAGGGCTACTGTTTTTT
TRBD1,TRBJ1-4,TRBV9,NA,CASSPGDSRGGNEKLFF,TGTGCCAGCAGCCCTGGGGACAGTCGAGGCGGTAATGAAAAACTGTTTTTT
NA,TRBJ2-3,TRBV7-9,NA,CASSSGRGPMTDTQYF,TGTGCCAGCAGCTCTGGGCGGGGCCCAATGACAGATACGCAGTATTTT
TRBD1,TRBJ1-1,TRBV28,once,CASSLWGTANTEAFF,TGTGCCAGCAGTTTATGGGGGACAGCGAACACTGAAGCTTTCTTT
TRBD2,TRBJ2-3,TRBV5-6,NA,CASSFLAGGGTDTQYF,TGTGCCAGCAGCTTCCTAGCGGGAGGGGGCACAGATACGCAGTATTTT
TRBD1,TRBJ1-2,TRBV4-1,NA,CASSWDRGYGYTF,TGCGCCAGCAGCTGGGACAGGGGTTATGGCTACACCTTC
TRBD1,TRBJ1-2,TRBV6-1,NA,CASSESLYTRDRVSTF,TGTGCCAGCAGTGAATCCCTGTACACTCGGGACAGGGTGAGCACCTTC
NA,TRBJ2-7,TRBV30,NA,CAWSVGSYEQYF,TGTGCCTGGAGTGTTGGTAGTTACGAGCAGTACTTC
TRBD1,TRBJ2-3,TRBV4-1,NA,CASSQERSGTGEYF,TGCGCCAGCAGCCAAGAAAGGTCAGGGACAGGGGAGTATTTT
TRBD1,TRBJ2-1,TRBV9,few,CASSADQTGIADEQFF,TGTGCCAGCAGCGCGGACCAGACAGGGATTGCGGATGAGCAGTTCTTC
NA,TRBJ1-1,TRBV30,NA,CAWSAQSNTEAFF,TGTGCCTGGAGTGCCCAATCGAACACTGAAGCTTTCTTT
TRBD1,TRBJ2-1,TRBV30,NA,CAWEIRQGHEQFF,TGTGCCTGGGAGATCCGACAGGGACATGAGCAGTTCTTC
NA,TRBJ1-3,TRBV5-8,NA,CASSDRRGNTIYF,TGTGCCAGCAGCGATAGAAGAGGAAACACCATATATTTT
NA,TRBJ2-1,TRBV29-1,NA,CSVHIVGDEQFF,TGCAGCGTTCACATAGTGGGCGATGAGCAGTTCTTC
NA,TRBJ1-4,TRBV5-1,NA,CASSRTGMNEKLFF,TGCGCCAGCAGCAGGACCGGGATGAATGAAAAACTGTTTTTT
NA,TRBJ1-1,TRBV7-2,NA,CASSLSRGTEAFF,TGTGCCAGCAGCTTAAGTAGAGGCACTGAAGCTTTCTTT
TRBD1,TRBJ2-7,TRBV6-4,once,CASSGLTGADSYEQYF,TGTGCCAGCAGTGGTCTGACAGGGGCCGACTCCTACGAGCAGTACTTC
TRBD1,TRBJ2-1,TRBV25-1,NA,CASRKSGTAYNEQFF,TGTGCCAGCAGGAAATCTGGGACAGCCTACAATGAGCAGTTCTTC
TRBD2,TRBJ2-1,TRBV4-2,NA,CASSYLLAGGVGEQFF,TGTGCCAGCAGCTACCTTTTAGCGGGGGGGGTAGGTGAGCAGTTCTTC
NA,TRBJ1-2,TRBV19,NA,CASSISGSLRGYTF,TGTGCCAGTAGTATCTCGGGATCCCTCCGGGGCTACACCTTC
NA,TRBJ2-5,TRBV7-2,NA,CASSLHGDWIQETQYF,TGTGCCAGCAGCCTTCACGGGGACTGGATCCAAGAGACCCAGTACTTC
TRBD1,TRBJ2-2,TRBV5-1,NA,CASSLGQGAGTGELFF,TGCGCCAGCAGCTTGGGACAGGGGGCTGGCACCGGGGAGCTGTTTTTT
NA,TRBJ2-3,TRBV7-2,NA,CASSQEGRGTDTQYF,TGTGCCAGCAGCCAAGAAGGGCGGGGCACAGATACGCAGTATTTT
NA,TRBJ2-1,TRBV2,NA,CASRNRVYEQFF,TGTGCCAGCAGAAACAGGGTCTATGAGCAGTTCTTC
NA,TRBJ1-2,TRBV5-1,NA,CASSLAGGAVDGYTF,TGCGCCAGCAGCTTGGCGGGGGGGGCGGTAGATGGCTACACCTTC
TRBD1,TRBJ2-2,TRBV6-5,NA,CASRPGQGFGELFF,TGTGCCAGCAGACCGGGACAGGGGTTCGGGGAGCTGTTTTTT
NA,TRBJ1-4,TRBV5-4,NA,CASSFRGEEKLFF,TGTGCCAGCAGCTTCCGGGGAGAGGAAAAACTGTTTTTT
NA,TRBJ1-1,TRBV29-1,few,CSANLQGAEAFF,TGCAGCGCCAATCTACAGGGAGCTGAAGCTTTCTTT
TRBD2,TRBJ2-1,TRBV7-8,NA,CASSPKGAGGSYNEQFF,TGTGCCAGCAGCCCCAAAGGAGCGGGAGGGTCGTACAATGAGCAGTTCTTC
TRBD1,TRBJ2-3,TRBV18,NA,CASSRRTGWGSSTDTQYF,TGTGCCAGCTCACGGCGGACAGGGTGGGGGTCCAGCACAGATACGCAGTATTTT
TRBD2,TRBJ2-5,TRBV7-2,NA,CASSLSRGSGQETQYF,TGTGCCAGCAGCTTAAGTCGCGGGAGTGGTCAAGAGACCCAGTACTTC
TRBD1,TRBJ2-2,TRBV11-2,once,CASSLGGNRGPDTGELFF,TGTGCCAGCAGCTTAGGGGGGAACAGGGGGCCGGACACCGGGGAGCTGTTTTTT
NA,TRBJ1-2,TRBV23-1,NA,CASRGVNYGYTF,TGCGCCAGCCGCGGGGTGAACTATGGCTACACCTTC
TRBD2,TRBJ2-1,TRBV9,NA,CASSVASSGEVGEQFF,TGTGCCAGCAGCGTAGCTTCGAGCGGGGAAGTTGGTGAGCAGTTCTTC
TRBD2,TRBJ2-1,TRBV30,NA,CAWSVQRGPFNEQFF,TGTGCCTGGAGTGTACAGCGGGGGCCTTTCAATGAGCAGTTCTTC